This TCR beta chain was identified during a study of cytomegalovirus exposure and HLA in healthy donors. Trimming at V came to 6 bases and at J to 2 bases, leaving 5 bases not matched to a gene. The CDR3 is made up of 16 amino acids. From germline, CDR1 is PRHDT and CDR2 FYEKMQ (reference sequence). A single count supports this clone. PCR involved 60 Vbeta and 13 Jbeta primers. Here immunoSEQ multiplex PCR was the method, and the copy in TCRdb shows in-frame clones only, minus some. The table shows approximately 170,000 clones, with approximately 81% occurring only once. The sequence came from a male donor in good health and CMV-seronegative. The gene calls are TRBV13 and TRBJ2-3; 13 bases align to TRBD2. The sequenced material came from PBMCs. The CDR3 reads CASSGTSGDPTDTQYF. CDR3 DNA: TGTGCCAGCAGTGGGACTAGCGGGGACCCCACAGATACGCAGTATTTT.